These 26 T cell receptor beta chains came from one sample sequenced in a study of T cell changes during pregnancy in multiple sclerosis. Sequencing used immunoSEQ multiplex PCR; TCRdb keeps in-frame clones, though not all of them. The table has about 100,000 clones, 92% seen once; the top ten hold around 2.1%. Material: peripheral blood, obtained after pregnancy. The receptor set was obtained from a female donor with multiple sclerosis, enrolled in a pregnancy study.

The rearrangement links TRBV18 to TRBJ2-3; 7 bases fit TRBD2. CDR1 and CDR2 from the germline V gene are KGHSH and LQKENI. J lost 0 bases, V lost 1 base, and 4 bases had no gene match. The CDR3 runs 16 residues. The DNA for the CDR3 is TGTGCCAGCTCACCACTCGCGGGAGAGAGCACAGATACGCAGTATTTT. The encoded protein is CASSPLAGESTDTQYF.

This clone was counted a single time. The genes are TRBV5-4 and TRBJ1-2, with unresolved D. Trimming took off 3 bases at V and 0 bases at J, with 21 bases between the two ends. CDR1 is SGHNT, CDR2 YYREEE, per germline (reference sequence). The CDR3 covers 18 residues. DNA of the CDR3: TGTGCCAGCAGCTCTTTCAAATCCGAGGGATACCCTAACTATGGCTACACCTTC. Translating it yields CASSSFKSEGYPNYGYTF.

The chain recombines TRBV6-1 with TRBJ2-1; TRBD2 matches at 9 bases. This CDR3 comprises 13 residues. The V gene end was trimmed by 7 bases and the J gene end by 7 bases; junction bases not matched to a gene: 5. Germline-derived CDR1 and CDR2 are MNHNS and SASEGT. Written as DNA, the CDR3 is TGTGCCAGCACTCTGGCGGGGGGGAATGAGCAGTTCTTC. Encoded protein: CASTLAGGNEQFF.

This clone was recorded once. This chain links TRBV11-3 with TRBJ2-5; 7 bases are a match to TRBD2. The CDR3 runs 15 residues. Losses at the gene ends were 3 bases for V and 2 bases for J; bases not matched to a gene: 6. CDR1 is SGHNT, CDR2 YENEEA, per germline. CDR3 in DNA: TGTGCCAGCAGCTTGGGGCGGGGGTCACAAGAGACCCAGTACTTC. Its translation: CASSLGRGSQETQYF.

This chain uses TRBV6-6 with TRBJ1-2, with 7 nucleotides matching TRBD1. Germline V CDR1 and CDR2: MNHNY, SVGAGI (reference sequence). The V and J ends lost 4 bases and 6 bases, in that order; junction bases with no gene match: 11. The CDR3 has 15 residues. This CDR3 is CASSLGVQGVNGYTF. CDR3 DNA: TGTGCCAGCAGTTTGGGGGTGCAGGGGGTTAATGGCTACACCTTC.

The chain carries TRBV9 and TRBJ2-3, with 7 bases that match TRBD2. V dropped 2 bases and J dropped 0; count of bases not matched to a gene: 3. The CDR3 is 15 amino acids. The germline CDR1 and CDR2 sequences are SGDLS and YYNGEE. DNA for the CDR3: TGTGCCAGCAGCGTCCTAGCGGCTAGCACAGATACGCAGTATTTT. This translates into CASSVLAASTDTQYF.

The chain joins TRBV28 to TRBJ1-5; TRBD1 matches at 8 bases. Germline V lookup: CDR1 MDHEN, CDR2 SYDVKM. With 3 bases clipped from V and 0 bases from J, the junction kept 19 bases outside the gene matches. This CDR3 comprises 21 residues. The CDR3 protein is CASSLVVIPGTGYLSNQPQHF. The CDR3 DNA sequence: TGTGCCAGCAGTTTGGTTGTTATCCCCGGGACAGGCTACCTTAGCAATCAGCCCCAGCATTTT.

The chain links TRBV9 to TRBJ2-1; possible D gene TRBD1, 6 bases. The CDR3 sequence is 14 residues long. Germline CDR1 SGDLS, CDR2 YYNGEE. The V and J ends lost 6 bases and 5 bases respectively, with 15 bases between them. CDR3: CASMRTGSHNEQFF. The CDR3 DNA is TGTGCCAGCATGCGAACAGGGTCACACAATGAGCAGTTCTTC.

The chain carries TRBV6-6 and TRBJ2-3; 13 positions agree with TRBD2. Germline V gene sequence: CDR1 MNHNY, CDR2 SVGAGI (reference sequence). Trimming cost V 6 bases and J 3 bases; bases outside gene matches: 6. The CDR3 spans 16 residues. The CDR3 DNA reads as TGTGCCAGCAGAAGGACTAGCGGGAGCTGGACAGATACGCAGTATTTT. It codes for CASRRTSGSWTDTQYF.

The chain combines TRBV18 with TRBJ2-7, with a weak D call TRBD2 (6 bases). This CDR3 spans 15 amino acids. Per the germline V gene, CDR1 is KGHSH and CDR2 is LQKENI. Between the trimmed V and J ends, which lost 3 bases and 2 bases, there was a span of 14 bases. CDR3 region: CASSPNPGLPYEQYF. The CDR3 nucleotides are TGTGCCAGCTCACCGAACCCGGGACTCCCCTACGAGCAGTACTTC. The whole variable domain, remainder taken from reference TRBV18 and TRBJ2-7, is NAGVMQNPRHLVRRRGQEARLRCSPMKGHSHVYWYRQLPEEGLKFMVYLQKENIIDESGMPKERFSAEFPKEGPSILRIQQVVRGDSAAYFCASSPNPGLPYEQYFGPGTRLTVT.

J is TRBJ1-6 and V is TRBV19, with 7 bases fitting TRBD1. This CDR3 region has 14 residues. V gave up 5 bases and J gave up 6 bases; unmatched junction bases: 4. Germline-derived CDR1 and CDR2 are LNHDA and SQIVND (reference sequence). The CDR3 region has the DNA TGTGCCAGTAGTTACCGGGACAGTAATTCACCCCTCCACTTT. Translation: CASSYRDSNSPLHF.

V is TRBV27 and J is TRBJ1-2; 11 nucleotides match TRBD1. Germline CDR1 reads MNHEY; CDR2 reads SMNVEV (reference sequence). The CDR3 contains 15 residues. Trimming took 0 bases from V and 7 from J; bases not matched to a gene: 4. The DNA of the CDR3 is TGTGCCAGCAGTTTATCCGGACAGGGGGCGGGTGGCTACACCTTC. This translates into CASSLSGQGAGGYTF.

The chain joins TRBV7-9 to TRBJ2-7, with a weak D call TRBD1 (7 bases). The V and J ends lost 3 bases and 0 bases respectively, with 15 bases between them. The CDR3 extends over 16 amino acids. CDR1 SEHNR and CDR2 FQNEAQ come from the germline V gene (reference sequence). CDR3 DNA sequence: TGTGCCAGCAGCTTCCTCAGGGGGACTTACTCCTACGAGCAGTACTTC. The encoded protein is CASSFLRGTYSYEQYF.

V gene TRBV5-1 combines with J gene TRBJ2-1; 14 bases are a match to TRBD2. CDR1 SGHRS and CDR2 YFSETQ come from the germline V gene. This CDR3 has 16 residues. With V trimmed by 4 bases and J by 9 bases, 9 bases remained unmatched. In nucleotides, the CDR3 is TGCGCCAGCAGCGCCTACGGACTAGCGGGAGGTTTTGAGCAGTTCTTC. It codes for CASSAYGLAGGFEQFF.

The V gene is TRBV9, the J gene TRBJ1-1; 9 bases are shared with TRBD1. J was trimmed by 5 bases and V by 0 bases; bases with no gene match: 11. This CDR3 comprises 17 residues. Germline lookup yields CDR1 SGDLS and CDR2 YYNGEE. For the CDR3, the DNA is TGTGCCAGCAGCGTAGATCCGGGACAGGGCATAAGGACTGAAGCTTTCTTT. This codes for CASSVDPGQGIRTEAFF.

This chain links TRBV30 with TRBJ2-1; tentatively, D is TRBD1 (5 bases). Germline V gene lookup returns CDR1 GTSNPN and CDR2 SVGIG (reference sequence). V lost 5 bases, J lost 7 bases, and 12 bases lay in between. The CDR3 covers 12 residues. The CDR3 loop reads CAWETAGNEQFF. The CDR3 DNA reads TGTGCCTGGGAGACAGCCGGGAATGAGCAGTTCTTC.

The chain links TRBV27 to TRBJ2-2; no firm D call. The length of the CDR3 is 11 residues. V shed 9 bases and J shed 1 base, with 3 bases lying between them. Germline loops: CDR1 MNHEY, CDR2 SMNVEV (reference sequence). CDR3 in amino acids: CASRNTGELFF. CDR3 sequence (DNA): TGTGCCAGTAGGAACACCGGGGAGCTGTTTTTT.

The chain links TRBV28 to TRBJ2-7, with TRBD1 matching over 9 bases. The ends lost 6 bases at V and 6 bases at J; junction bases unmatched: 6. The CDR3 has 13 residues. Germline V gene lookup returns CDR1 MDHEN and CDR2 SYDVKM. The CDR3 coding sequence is TGTGCCAGCAGAACGACAGGGGGAGGCGAGCAGTACTTC. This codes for CASRTTGGGEQYF.

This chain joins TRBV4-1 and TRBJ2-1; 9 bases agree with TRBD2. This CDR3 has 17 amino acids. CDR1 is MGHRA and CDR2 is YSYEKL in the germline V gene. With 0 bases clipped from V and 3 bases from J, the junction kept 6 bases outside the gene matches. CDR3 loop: CASSQDGAGGLYNEQFF. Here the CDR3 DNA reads TGCGCCAGCAGCCAAGATGGGGCGGGAGGGCTCTACAATGAGCAGTTCTTC.

The CDR3 DNA follows: TGCGCCAGCAGCTCTACAGGGTACGGGAACAATGAGCAGTTCTTC. It yields the protein CASSSTGYGNNEQFF. The chain is built from TRBV5-1 and TRBJ2-1; D might be TRBD1 (6 bases). Germline V CDR1 and CDR2: SGHRS, YFSETQ. The CDR3 is 15 amino acids. V lost 3 bases, J lost 5 bases, and 15 bases lay in between.

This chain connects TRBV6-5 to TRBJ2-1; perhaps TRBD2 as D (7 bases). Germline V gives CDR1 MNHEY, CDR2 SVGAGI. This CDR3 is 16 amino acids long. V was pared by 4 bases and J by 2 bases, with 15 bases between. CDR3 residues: CASSSPGGGAYNEQFF. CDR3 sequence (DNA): TGTGCCAGCAGTTCCCCCGGAGGGGGGGCCTACAATGAGCAGTTCTTC.

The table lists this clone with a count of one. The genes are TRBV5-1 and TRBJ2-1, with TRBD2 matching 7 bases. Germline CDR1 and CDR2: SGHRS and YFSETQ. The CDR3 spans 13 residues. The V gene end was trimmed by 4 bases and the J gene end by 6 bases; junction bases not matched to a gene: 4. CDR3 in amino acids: CASSPGLVNEQFF. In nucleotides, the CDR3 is TGCGCCAGCAGCCCCGGACTAGTCAATGAGCAGTTCTTC.

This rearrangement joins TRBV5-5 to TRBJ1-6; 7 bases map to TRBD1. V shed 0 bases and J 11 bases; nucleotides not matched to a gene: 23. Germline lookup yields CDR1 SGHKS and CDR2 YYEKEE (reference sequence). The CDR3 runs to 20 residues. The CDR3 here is CASSLVWWVGGTQNSPPLHF. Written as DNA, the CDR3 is TGTGCCAGCAGCTTGGTCTGGTGGGTAGGGGGCACCCAGAACAGTCCACCCCTCCACTTT.

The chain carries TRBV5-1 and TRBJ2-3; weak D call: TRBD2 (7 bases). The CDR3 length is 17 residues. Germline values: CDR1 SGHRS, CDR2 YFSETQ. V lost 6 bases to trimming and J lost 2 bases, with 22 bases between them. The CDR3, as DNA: TGCGCCAGCAACGGGGGGCGAAACACAAGAACCACAGATACGCAGTATTTT. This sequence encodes CASNGGRNTRTTDTQYF.

The CDR3 DNA is TGCGCCAGCAGCTTGGGCAGTTCGAACACCGGGGAGCTGTTTTTT. Residues: CASSLGSSNTGELFF. This rearrangement joins TRBV5-1 to TRBJ2-2; D is unclear. The CDR3 spans 15 residues. Germline CDR1 is SGHRS and CDR2 is YFSETQ. Deletions cut 0 bases from V and 0 bases from J, with 6 bases between.

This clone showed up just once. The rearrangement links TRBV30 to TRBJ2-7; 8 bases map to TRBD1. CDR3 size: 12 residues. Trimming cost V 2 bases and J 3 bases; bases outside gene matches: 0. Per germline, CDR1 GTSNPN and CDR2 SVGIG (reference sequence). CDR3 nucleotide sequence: TGTGCCTGGAGTACAGGGGGCTACGAGCAGTACTTC. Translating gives CAWSTGGYEQYF.